This entry lists 23 T cell receptor beta chains sequenced from one sample in a study of glioma-infiltrating T cells after dendritic cell vaccination. As to time point: after dendritic cell vaccination, including at tumor progression/relapse. The data were produced by immunoSEQ multiplex PCR, yet TCRdb's version contains in-frame clones alone and is incomplete. Here the sample spans about 24,000 clones, 85% to 90% being singletons. The source material was blood, sampled after dendritic cell vaccination. The receptors were sampled from a human donor with glioblastoma.

The chain couples TRBV2 to TRBJ2-7; D ambiguous. V was trimmed by 2 bases and J by 0 bases, leaving 8 bases between them. Germline V lookup: CDR1 SNHLY, CDR2 FYNNEI. The CDR3 is made up of 14 amino acids. The CDR3 coding sequence is TGTGCCAGCAGTGAACAAGACAACTCCTACGAGCAGTACTTC. It specifies CASSEQDNSYEQYF.

This chain joins TRBV2 and TRBJ1-2; 8 positions match TRBD1. Germline CDR1 SNHLY, CDR2 FYNNEI. Trimming removed 9 bases from V and 1 base from J; junction bases left unmatched: 10. The CDR3 consists of 15 residues. In DNA, the CDR3 is TGTGCCAGTCACCAAGACAGGGGCATTAACTATGGCTACACCTTC. Its protein is CASHQDRGINYGYTF. Supplemented by reference TRBV2 and TRBJ1-2, the full variable domain reads EPEVTQTPSHQVTQMGQEVILRCVPISNHLYFYWYRQILGQKVEFLVSFYNNEISEKSEIFDDQFSVERPDGSNFTLKIRSTKLEDSAMYFCASHQDRGINYGYTFGSGTRLTVV.

This clone showed up just a few times. The gene calls are TRBV5-1 and TRBJ2-1; D perhaps matches TRBD2 (6 bases). V lost 7 bases and J 0 bases, leaving 14 bases between the germline ends. Germline V gene lookup returns CDR1 SGHRS and CDR2 YFSETQ. The CDR3 spans 15 residues. CDR3 in amino acids: CASATGESSYNEQFF. The CDR3 bases are TGCGCCAGCGCTACGGGGGAGAGCTCCTACAATGAGCAGTTCTTC.

This clone occurred once. The J gene is TRBJ2-1, the V gene TRBV5-1, with 8 bases matching TRBD2. V lost 6 bases to trimming and J lost 0 bases; unmatched junction nucleotides: 5. Germline CDR1 SGHRS, CDR2 YFSETQ. The length of the CDR3 is 15 residues. The CDR3 region is CASIRGGTSYNEQFF. In nucleotides, the CDR3 is TGCGCCAGCATTCGCGGGGGGACCTCCTACAATGAGCAGTTCTTC.

V and J are TRBV30 and TRBJ2-2, with D tentatively TRBD2 (5 bases). With 0 bases removed from V and 1 base from J, the gap between germline ends came to 12 bases. The CDR3 covers 16 residues. Germline CDR1 GTSNPN, CDR2 SVGIG (reference sequence). CDR3 in DNA: TGTGCCTGGAGTGTAGATCTTGCGGGGAACACCGGGGAGCTGTTTTTT. Its translation: CAWSVDLAGNTGELFF.

The chain recombines TRBV5-1 with TRBJ1-1; weak D call: TRBD1 (5 bases). Trimming took 4 bases from V and 7 from J, leaving 11 bases between them. CDR1 is SGHRS, CDR2 YFSETQ, per germline. The CDR3 is made up of 12 amino acids. CDR3 DNA sequence: TGCGCCAGCAGCCCCGCCGGGGGTGAAGCTTTCTTT. Encoded protein: CASSPAGGEAFF.

V is TRBV15 and J is TRBJ2-1; TRBD1 is a possible D gene (5 bases). Trimming removed 3 bases from V and 6 bases from J, with 15 bases in between. The CDR3 runs to 15 residues. Looked up from germline, CDR1 is LNHNV and CDR2 is YYDKDF (reference sequence). For the CDR3, the DNA is TGTGCCACCAGCAGCTTGAGAATTGGGGCCAATGAGCAGTTCTTC. Translation gives CATSSLRIGANEQFF.

The chain employs TRBV11-2 and TRBJ2-1; 8 positions match TRBD2. The CDR3 is made up of 15 amino acids. Per the germline V gene, CDR1 is SGHAT and CDR2 is FQNNGV. V gave up 1 base and J gave up 2 bases; unmatched junction bases: 1. CDR3 sequence reads: CASSLVAGTYNEQFF. CDR3 DNA sequence: TGTGCCAGCAGCTTAGTAGCGGGGACCTACAATGAGCAGTTCTTC.

V gene TRBV4-1 combines with J gene TRBJ1-1; D gene uncertain. The CDR3 totals 13 residues. In germline, CDR1 is MGHRA, CDR2 YSYEKL. Trimming pared 4 bases from V and 2 bases from J, leaving 8 bases between. The CDR3, as DNA: TGCGCCAGCAGCCTCGTCCTAAACACTGAAGCTTTCTTT. The encoded protein is CASSLVLNTEAFF.

The chain links TRBV5-4 to TRBJ2-7; no reliable D call. The germline V and J ends were trimmed by 4 bases and 1 base, with 9 bases remaining between them. CDR1 is SGHNT and CDR2 is YYREEE in the germline V gene (reference sequence). The CDR3 loop spans 13 amino acids. The CDR3, as DNA: TGTGCCAGCAGCGACGTCGGGTCCTACGAGCAGTACTTC. Protein sequence: CASSDVGSYEQYF.

This sequence joins TRBV6-6 and TRBJ1-2; 10 positions agree with TRBD1. The germline CDR1 and CDR2 sequences are MNHNY and SVGAGI (reference sequence). The CDR3 sequence is 16 residues long. Trimming took 6 bases from V and 4 from J; bases not matched to a gene: 11. CDR3 sequence reads: CASRTAGTGEGYGYTF. The CDR3 coding sequence is TGTGCCAGCAGAACCGCAGGGACAGGGGAGGGCTATGGCTACACCTTC.

V gene TRBV23-1 combines with J gene TRBJ2-7; 8 bases are shared with TRBD2. TRBV23-1 is identified as an open reading frame with a role that is uncertain. The length of the CDR3 is 13 residues. V lost 4 bases and J lost 2; bases outside the gene matches: 1. The CDR3 bases are TGCGCCAGCAGTCCGGGGGGGCCCTACGAGCAGTACTTC. Protein: CASSPGGPYEQYF.

This rearrangement joins TRBV6-5 to TRBJ2-3; 9 nucleotides match TRBD2. V lost 4 bases to trimming and J lost 2 bases; unmatched junction nucleotides: 4. This CDR3 comprises 15 residues. Germline CDR1 MNHEY, CDR2 SVGAGI. The CDR3, as DNA: TGTGCCAGCAGTTTACTAGCGGGCTTCACAGATACGCAGTATTTT. This codes for CASSLLAGFTDTQYF.

A remark on this clone: One junction end disagrees with the germline gene, perhaps due to a read error. Distinct nucleotide sequences in the sample also encode this CDR3. V is TRBV6-5 and J is TRBJ1-6; TRBD1 might be the D (5 bases). The CDR3 covers 13 residues. Per germline, CDR1 MNHEY and CDR2 SVGAGI. The CDR3 DNA reads as TGTGCCAGCAGTTACCACAGGAATTCCCCCCTCCACTTT. Translated: CASSYHRNSPLHF.

The chain has TRBV7-2 and TRBJ2-3; the match to TRBD2 covers 9 bases. The V gene end was trimmed by 3 bases and the J gene end by 9 bases; junction bases not matched to a gene: 7. Germline assignment: CDR1 SGHTA and CDR2 FQGNSA. The CDR3 length is 14 residues. The chain's CDR3 is CASSLGGGASTQYF. CDR3 nucleotides: TGTGCCAGCAGCTTGGGCGGGGGGGCTTCGACGCAGTATTTT.

The chain links TRBV5-1 to TRBJ2-7; D unclear. V was shortened by 0 bases and J by 2 bases, with 12 bases between the two germline ends. The germline CDR1 and CDR2 sequences are SGHRS and YFSETQ. The CDR3 covers 15 residues. CDR3 region: CASSLANQRTYEQYF. The DNA for the CDR3 is TGCGCCAGCAGCTTGGCCAATCAGCGAACCTACGAGCAGTACTTC. The whole variable domain, remainder taken from reference TRBV5-1 and TRBJ2-7, is KAGVTQTPRYLIKTRGQQVTLSCSPISGHRSVSWYQQTPGQGLQFLFEYFSETQRNKGNFPGRFSGRQFSNSRSEMNVSTLELGDSALYLCASSLANQRTYEQYFGPGTRLTVT.

The chain has TRBV5-6 and TRBJ2-2, with TRBD2 identical over 9 bases. Trimming at V came to 1 base and at J to 7 bases, leaving 8 bases not matched to a gene. CDR1 SGHDT and CDR2 YYEEEE come from the germline V gene. The CDR3 length is 16 residues. CDR3 region: CASSLSGGGEFGELFF. The CDR3 DNA is TGTGCCAGCAGCTTGAGCGGCGGGGGGGAGTTCGGGGAGCTGTTTTTT.

The rearrangement joins TRBV19 to TRBJ1-2, with D perhaps TRBD1 (6 bases). Germline values: CDR1 LNHDA, CDR2 SQIVND (reference sequence). The CDR3 loop spans 15 amino acids. Trimming removed 3 bases from V and 4 bases from J, with 15 bases in between. CDR3 bases: TGTGCCAGTAGTATTTCCCAGGGGTACCTCTATGGCTACACCTTC. It translates to CASSISQGYLYGYTF.

This chain connects TRBV11-3 to TRBJ1-5; D ambiguous. Between the trimmed V and J ends, which lost 1 base and 9 bases, there was a span of 10 bases. This CDR3 is 13 amino acids long. Germline CDR1 and CDR2: SGHNT and YENEEA. CDR3 sequence (DNA): TGTGCCAGCAGCTTAGGGGCGATCTGGCCCCAGCATTTT. This sequence encodes CASSLGAIWPQHF.

This clone was seen only once. This chain's CDR3 is CASSYTGVQETQYF. CDR3 DNA sequence: TGTGCCAGCAGTTACACGGGGGTCCAAGAGACCCAGTACTTC. The chain combines TRBV6-5 with TRBJ2-5, with D tentatively TRBD2 (6 bases). V was cut by 2 bases and J by 1 base, with 8 bases left in between. This CDR3 spans 14 amino acids. CDR1 and CDR2 from the germline V gene are MNHEY and SVGAGI.

This clone was seen just once. The V gene is TRBV5-4, the J gene TRBJ2-2; 9 bases match TRBD1. V lost 2 bases, J lost 4 bases, and 9 bases stayed unmatched. This CDR3 has 17 amino acids. CDR1 and CDR2 from the germline V gene are SGHNT and YYREEE (reference sequence). CDR3 DNA: TGTGCCAGCAGCTTAGGACGGACAGGGGTTGGCACCGGGGAGCTGTTTTTT. Translated: CASSLGRTGVGTGELFF.

This chain uses TRBV7-9 with TRBJ1-2; 11 nucleotides line up with TRBD1. This CDR3 has 15 residues. J was trimmed by 7 bases and V by 5 bases; bases with no gene match: 9. The germline V gene has CDR1 SEHNR and CDR2 FQNEAQ (reference sequence). The CDR3 loop reads CASSPRGQGASGYTF. CDR3 DNA: TGTGCCAGCAGCCCCCGAGGACAGGGGGCAAGTGGCTACACCTTC. Full variable domain (outside the CDR3, taken from reference TRBV7-9 and TRBJ1-2): DTGVSQNPRHKITKRGQNVTFRCDPISEHNRLYWYRQTLGQGPEFLTYFQNEAQLEKSRLLSDRFSAERPKGSFSTLEIQRTEQGDSAMYLCASSPRGQGASGYTFGSGTRLTVV.

The rearrangement links TRBV11-2 to TRBJ2-7; 8 bases line up with TRBD2. Trimming at V came to 3 bases and at J to 3 bases, leaving 13 bases not matched to a gene. Per germline, CDR1 SGHAT and CDR2 FQNNGV. The CDR3 has 17 residues. CDR3 sequence (DNA): TGTGCCAGCAGCTTCGGGAGCGGGGGTGTCGTTAGCTACGAGCAGTACTTC. Translation: CASSFGSGGVVSYEQYF.